This TCR beta chain came from a study of CD8+ T cells in alopecia areata. About this clone itself: Its antigen is currently unknown.

Isolated RNA was reverse transcribed into cDNA used as the sequencing template. TCRdb's copy holds only in-frame clones and misses some; the assay was immunoSEQ multiplex PCR. The profile shows 70,000 or so clones, roughly 30% of them singletons. Study-wide results and limits: With tofacitinib ongoing, many expanded lesional clones persisted in both scalp and blood.

CDR1 GTSNPN and CDR2 SVGIG come from the germline V gene (reference sequence). The V gene lost 0 bases and the J gene lost 1 base, with 7 bases spanning the gap. The CDR3 has 13 amino acids. Regarding treatment: oral pan-JAK inhibitor, 5-10 mg twice daily. This TCR was recovered from a human donor with alopecia areata. The material sequenced was CD8+ T cells sorted from blood, taken at week 4, from a patient treated with tofacitinib. V is TRBV30 and J is TRBJ2-7; D unclear. The CDR3 DNA sequence: TGTGCCTGGAGTGTCCAGGCATCCTACGAGCAGTACTTC. It specifies CAWSVQASYEQYF.